The 6 T cell receptor beta chains reported below all come from one sample, sequenced in a study of post-analysis software for immune sequencing data. The TCR beta cDNA libraries carried unique molecular identifiers. TCRdb re-called the PCR reads with MiXCR, one entry per CDR3 protein. The sample shows roughly 160,000 distinct CDR3 sequences, roughly 40% of them seen only once. The sequencing used blood, collected after autologous hematopoietic stem cell transplantation. All receptors come from a girl under 18 with multiple sclerosis.

This chain joins TRBV5-1 and TRBJ2-1; 15 nucleotides match TRBD2. Germline V CDR1 and CDR2: SGHRS, YFSETQ. This CDR3 region has 15 residues. The V and J ends lost 4 bases and 9 bases, in that order; junction bases with no gene match: 5. The CDR3 sequence is CASSPGLAGGSEQFF. The CDR3 DNA reads as TGCGCCAGCAGCCCGGGACTAGCGGGAGGCAGTGAGCAGTTCTTC. Filled out from reference TRBV5-1 and TRBJ2-1, the complete variable domain reads KAGVTQTPRYLIKTRGQQVTLSCSPISGHRSVSWYQQTPGQGLQFLFEYFSETQRNKGNFPGRFSGRQFSNSRSEMNVSTLELGDSALYLCASSPGLAGGSEQFFGPGTRLTVL.

This clonotype was picked up many times. This chain links TRBV20-1 with TRBJ1-1; no definite D call. Trimming removed 0 bases at V and 5 bases at J, with 10 bases between. This CDR3 comprises 13 residues. Per germline, CDR1 DFQATT and CDR2 SNEGSKA (reference sequence). CDR3 amino acids: CSARDGSETEAFF. DNA for the CDR3: TGCAGTGCTAGAGATGGCAGTGAAACTGAAGCTTTCTTT.

The chain carries TRBV5-1 and TRBJ1-1, with TRBD1 as a possible D gene (5 bases). Trimming removed 3 bases from V and 1 base from J, with 10 bases in between. The V gene's germline CDR1 is SGHRS and CDR2 YFSETQ. The CDR3 runs 14 residues. This CDR3 is CASSSLQENTEAFF. The CDR3 DNA reads as TGCGCCAGCAGCTCACTACAGGAGAACACTGAAGCTTTCTTT.

The chain has TRBV7-9 and TRBJ1-1; D call uncertain. The CDR3 is 16 amino acids. Germline V CDR1 and CDR2: SEHNR, FQNEAQ (reference sequence). V lost 5 bases, J lost 0 bases, and 16 bases lay in between. CDR3 loop: CASSLVGSSLNTEAFF. The CDR3 DNA reads TGTGCCAGCAGCCTAGTAGGGTCTTCTCTGAACACTGAAGCTTTCTTT.

The chain has TRBV18 and TRBJ2-7; 9 bases agree with TRBD2. Germline CDR1 is KGHSH and CDR2 is LQKENI. The CDR3 is 15 residues long. V lost 3 bases to trimming and J lost 3 bases; unmatched junction nucleotides: 6. In DNA, the CDR3 is TGTGCCAGCTCACCTCCTGTTAGCGGGAGCTACGAGCAGTACTTC. Protein: CASSPPVSGSYEQYF.

This clonotype was detected many times. J is TRBJ2-4 and V is TRBV29-1; 8 bases fit TRBD1. This CDR3 has 13 residues. CDR1 is SQVTM, CDR2 ANQGSEA, per germline. Germline trimming cut 4 bases from V and 4 bases from J; bases unmatched to any gene: 3. The CDR3 spells CSVGTGRKNIQYF. The CDR3 DNA reads TGCAGCGTTGGGACAGGGCGGAAAAACATTCAGTACTTC. Together with reference TRBV29-1 and TRBJ2-4, the CDR3 gives the full variable domain: SAVISQKPSRDICQRGTSLTIQCQVDSQVTMMFWYRQQPGQSLTLIATANQGSEATYESGFVIDKFPISRPNLTFSTLTVSNMSPEDSSIYLCSVGTGRKNIQYFGAGTRLSVL.